This T cell receptor beta chain was identified in a study of blood T cell repertoires in COVID-19. Study summary: The United States, Italy and Spain provided the acute and convalescent COVID-19 samples.

V was clipped by 6 bases and J by 6 bases, with 8 bases between them. CDR1 is KGHSH and CDR2 is LQKENI in the germline V gene. This CDR3 comprises 12 residues. Assay: immunoSEQ multiplex PCR; the TCRdb copy retains only in-frame clones and omits some. The data show 270,000 or so clones, 81% seen once. V and J are TRBV18 and TRBJ2-2, with a weak D call TRBD1 (6 bases). The clonotype originates from a woman aged 55-69 years with active or convalescent COVID-19. Specimen: peripheral blood. This CDR3 is CASSQGSGELFF. The CDR3 DNA follows: TGTGCCAGCTCTCAGGGGTCCGGGGAGCTGTTTTTT.